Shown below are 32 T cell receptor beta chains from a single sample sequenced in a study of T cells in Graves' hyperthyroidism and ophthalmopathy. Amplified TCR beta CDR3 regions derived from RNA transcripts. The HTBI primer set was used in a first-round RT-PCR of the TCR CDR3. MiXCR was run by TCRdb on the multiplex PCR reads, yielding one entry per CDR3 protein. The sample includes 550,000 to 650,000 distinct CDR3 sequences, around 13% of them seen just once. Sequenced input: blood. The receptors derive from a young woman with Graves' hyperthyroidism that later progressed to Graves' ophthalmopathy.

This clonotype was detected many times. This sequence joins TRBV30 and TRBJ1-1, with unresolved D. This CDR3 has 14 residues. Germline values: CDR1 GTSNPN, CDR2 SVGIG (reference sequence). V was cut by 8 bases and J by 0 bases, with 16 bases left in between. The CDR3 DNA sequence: TGTGCCCTCTCCGTCTGGGCGGTGAACACTGAAGCTTTCTTT. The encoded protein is CALSVWAVNTEAFF.

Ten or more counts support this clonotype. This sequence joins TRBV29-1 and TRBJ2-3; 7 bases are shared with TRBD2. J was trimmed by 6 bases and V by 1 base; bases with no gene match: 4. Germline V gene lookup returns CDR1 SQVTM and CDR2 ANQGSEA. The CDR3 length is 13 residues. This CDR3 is CSVEVRETDTQYF. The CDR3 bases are TGCAGCGTTGAAGTGCGGGAGACGGATACGCAGTATTTT.

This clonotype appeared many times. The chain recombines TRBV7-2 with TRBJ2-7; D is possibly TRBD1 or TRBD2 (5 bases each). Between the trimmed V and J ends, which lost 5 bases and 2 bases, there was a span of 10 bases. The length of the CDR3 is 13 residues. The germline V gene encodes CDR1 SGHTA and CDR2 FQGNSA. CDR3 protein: CASSRRDPYEQYF. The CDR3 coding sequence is TGTGCCAGCAGCCGCCGGGACCCCTACGAGCAGTACTTC.

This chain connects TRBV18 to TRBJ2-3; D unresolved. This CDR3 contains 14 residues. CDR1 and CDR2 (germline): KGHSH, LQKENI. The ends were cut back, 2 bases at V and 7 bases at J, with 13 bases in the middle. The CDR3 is CASSPVGSAHTQYF. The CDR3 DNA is TGTGCCAGCTCACCAGTGGGGTCGGCACATACGCAGTATTTT.

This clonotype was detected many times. The CDR3 sequence is CSASNPRQGGETQYF. The DNA of the CDR3 is TGCAGTGCTAGCAACCCACGTCAGGGAGGAGAGACCCAGTACTTC. The J gene is TRBJ2-5, the V gene TRBV20-1, with D possibly being TRBD2 (6 bases). The length of the CDR3 is 15 residues. In germline, CDR1 is DFQATT, CDR2 SNEGSKA (reference sequence). Trimming left V 3 bases short and J 4 bases short, with 18 bases between.

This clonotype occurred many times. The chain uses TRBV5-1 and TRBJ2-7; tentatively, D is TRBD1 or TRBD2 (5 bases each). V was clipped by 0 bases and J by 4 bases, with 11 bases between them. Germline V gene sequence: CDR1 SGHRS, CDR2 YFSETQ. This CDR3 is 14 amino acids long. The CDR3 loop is CASSLDAREYEQYF. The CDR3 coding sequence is TGCGCCAGCAGCTTGGACGCCAGGGAGTACGAGCAGTACTTC.

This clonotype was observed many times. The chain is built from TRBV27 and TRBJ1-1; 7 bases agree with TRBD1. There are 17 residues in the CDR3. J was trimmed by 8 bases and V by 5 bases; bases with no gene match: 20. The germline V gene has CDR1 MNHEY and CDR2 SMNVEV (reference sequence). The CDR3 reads CASSPLYSGAKQGEAFF. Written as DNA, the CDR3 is TGTGCCAGCAGTCCTTTATACTCGGGGGCTAAACAGGGGGAAGCTTTCTTT.

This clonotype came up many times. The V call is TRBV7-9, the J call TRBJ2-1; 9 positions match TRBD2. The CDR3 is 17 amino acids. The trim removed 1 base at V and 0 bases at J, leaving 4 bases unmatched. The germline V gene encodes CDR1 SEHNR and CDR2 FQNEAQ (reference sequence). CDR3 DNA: TGTGCCAGCAGCTTAGTTACTAGCGGGTCCTCCTACAATGAGCAGTTCTTC. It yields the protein CASSLVTSGSSYNEQFF.

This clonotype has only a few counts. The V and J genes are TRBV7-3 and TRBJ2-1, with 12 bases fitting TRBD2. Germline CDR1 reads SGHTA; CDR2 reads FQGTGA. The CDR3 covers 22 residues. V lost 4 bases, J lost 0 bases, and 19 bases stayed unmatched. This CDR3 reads CASSSHSVLAGGRYYSYNEQFF. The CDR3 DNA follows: TGTGCCAGCAGCTCTCACTCTGTACTAGCGGGAGGCCGCTATTACTCCTACAATGAGCAGTTCTTC.

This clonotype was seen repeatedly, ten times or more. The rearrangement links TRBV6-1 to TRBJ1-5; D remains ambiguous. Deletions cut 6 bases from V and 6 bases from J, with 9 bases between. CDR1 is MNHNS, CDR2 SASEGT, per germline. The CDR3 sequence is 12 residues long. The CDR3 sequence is CASRRGSQPQHF. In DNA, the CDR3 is TGTGCCAGCAGGCGGGGTAGTCAGCCCCAGCATTTT.

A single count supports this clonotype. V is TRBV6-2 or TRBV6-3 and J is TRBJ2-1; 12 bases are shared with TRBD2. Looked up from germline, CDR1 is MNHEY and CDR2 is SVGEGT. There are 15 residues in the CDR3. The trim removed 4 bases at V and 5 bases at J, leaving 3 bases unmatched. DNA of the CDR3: TGTGCCAGCAGTTGGACTAGCGGGGACGACAATGAGCAGTTCTTC. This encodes CASSWTSGDDNEQFF.

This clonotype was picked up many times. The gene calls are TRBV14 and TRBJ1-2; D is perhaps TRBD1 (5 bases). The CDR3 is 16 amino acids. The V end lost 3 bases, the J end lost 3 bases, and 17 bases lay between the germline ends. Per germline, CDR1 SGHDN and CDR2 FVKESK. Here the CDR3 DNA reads TGTGCCAGCAGCCATGATCAGGGCCCCCTGTACTATGGCTACACCTTC. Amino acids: CASSHDQGPLYYGYTF. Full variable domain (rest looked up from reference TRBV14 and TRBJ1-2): EAGVTQFPSHSVIEKGQTVTLRCDPISGHDNLYWYRRVMGKEIKFLLHFVKESKQDESGMPNNRFLAERTGGTYSTLKVQPAELEDSGVYFCASSHDQGPLYYGYTFGSGTRLTVV.

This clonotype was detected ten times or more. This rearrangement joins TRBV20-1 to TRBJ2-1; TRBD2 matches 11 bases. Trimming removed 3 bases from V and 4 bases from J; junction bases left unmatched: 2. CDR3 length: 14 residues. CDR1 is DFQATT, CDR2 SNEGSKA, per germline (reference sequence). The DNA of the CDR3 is TGCAGTGCTAGGACTAGCGGGAATTACAATGAGCAGTTCTTC. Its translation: CSARTSGNYNEQFF.

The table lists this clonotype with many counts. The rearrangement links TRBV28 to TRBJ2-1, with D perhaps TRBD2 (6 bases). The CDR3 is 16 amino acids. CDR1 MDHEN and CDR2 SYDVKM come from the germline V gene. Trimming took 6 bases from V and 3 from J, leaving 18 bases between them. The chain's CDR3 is CASRSSGVDLYNEQFF. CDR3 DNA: TGTGCCAGCAGATCCTCGGGGGTAGACCTCTACAATGAGCAGTTCTTC.

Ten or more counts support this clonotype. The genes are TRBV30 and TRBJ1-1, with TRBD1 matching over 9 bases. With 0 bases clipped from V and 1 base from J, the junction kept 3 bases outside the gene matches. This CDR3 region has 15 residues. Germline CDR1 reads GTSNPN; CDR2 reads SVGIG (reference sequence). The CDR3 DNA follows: TGTGCCTGGAGTGTACAGGGACAGGGGAACACTGAAGCTTTCTTT. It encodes CAWSVQGQGNTEAFF.

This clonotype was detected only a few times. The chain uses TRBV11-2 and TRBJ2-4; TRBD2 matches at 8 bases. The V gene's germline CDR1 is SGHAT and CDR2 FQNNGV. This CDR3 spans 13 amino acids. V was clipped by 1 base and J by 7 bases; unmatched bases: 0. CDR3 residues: CASSLGLANIQYF. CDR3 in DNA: TGTGCCAGCAGCTTAGGACTAGCGAACATTCAGTACTTC.

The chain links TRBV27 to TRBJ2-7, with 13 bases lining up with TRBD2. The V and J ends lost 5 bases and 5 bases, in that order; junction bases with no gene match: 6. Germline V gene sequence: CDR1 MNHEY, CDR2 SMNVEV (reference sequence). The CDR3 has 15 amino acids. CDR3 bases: TGTGCCAGCAGTCCTTGGACTAGCGGGAGAAACGAGCAGTACTTC. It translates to CASSPWTSGRNEQYF.

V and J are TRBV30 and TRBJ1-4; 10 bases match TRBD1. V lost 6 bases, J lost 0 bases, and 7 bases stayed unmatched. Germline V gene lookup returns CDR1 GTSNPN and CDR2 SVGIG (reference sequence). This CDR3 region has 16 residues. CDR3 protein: CACRDRGSPTNEKLFF. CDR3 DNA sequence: TGTGCCTGCCGGGACAGGGGATCTCCAACTAATGAAAAACTGTTTTTT.

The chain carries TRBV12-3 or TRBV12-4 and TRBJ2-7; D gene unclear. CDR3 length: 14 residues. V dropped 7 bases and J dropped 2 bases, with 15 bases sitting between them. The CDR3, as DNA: TGTGCCAGCACCCCGTCAAAAAGCGCCTACGAGCAGTACTTC. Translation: CASTPSKSAYEQYF.

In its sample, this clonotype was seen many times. CDR3 nucleotides: TGTGCCAGCAGTTTTCTGGCCACCTATAATTCACCCCTCCACTTT. Protein: CASSFLATYNSPLHF. The genes are TRBV28 and TRBJ1-6; no clear D. Between the trimmed V and J ends, which lost 3 bases and 2 bases, there was a span of 8 bases. The germline V gene has CDR1 MDHEN and CDR2 SYDVKM. The CDR3 has 15 residues.

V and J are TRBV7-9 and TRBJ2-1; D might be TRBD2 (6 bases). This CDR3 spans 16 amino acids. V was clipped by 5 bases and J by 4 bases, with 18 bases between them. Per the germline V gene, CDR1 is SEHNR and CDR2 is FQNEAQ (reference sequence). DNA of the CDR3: TGTGCCAGCAGCCAAACACTAGCTTCCCTTTACAATGAGCAGTTCTTC. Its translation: CASSQTLASLYNEQFF.

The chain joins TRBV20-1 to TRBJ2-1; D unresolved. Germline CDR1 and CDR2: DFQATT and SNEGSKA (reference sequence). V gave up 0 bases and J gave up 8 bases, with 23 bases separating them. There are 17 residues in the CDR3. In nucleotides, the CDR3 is TGCAGTGCTAGAGATCATGGCCCTGCGGCCCCCATTGATGAGCAGTTCTTC. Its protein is CSARDHGPAAPIDEQFF.

The CDR3 protein is CASSGQGAASEQYF. DNA of the CDR3: TGTGCCAGCAGTGGACAGGGGGCAGCTAGCGAGCAGTACTTC. V is TRBV2 and J is TRBJ2-7; 10 bases fit TRBD1. V dropped 4 bases and J dropped 6; count of bases not matched to a gene: 6. Per the germline V gene, CDR1 is SNHLY and CDR2 is FYNNEI. There are 14 residues in the CDR3.

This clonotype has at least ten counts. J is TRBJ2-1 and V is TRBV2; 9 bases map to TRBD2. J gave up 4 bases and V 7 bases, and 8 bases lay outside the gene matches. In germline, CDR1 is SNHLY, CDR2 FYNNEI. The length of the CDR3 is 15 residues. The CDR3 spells CASTGLATTYNEQFF. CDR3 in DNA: TGTGCCAGCACCGGACTAGCGACAACATACAATGAGCAGTTCTTC.

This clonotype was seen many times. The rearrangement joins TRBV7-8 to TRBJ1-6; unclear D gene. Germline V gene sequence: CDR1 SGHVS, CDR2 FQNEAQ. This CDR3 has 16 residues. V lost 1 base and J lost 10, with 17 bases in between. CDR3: CASSLVQVDLGSPLHF. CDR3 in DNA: TGTGCCAGCAGCTTAGTCCAAGTAGACCTCGGATCACCCCTCCACTTT. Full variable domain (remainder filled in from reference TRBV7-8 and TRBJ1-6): GAGVSQSPRYKVAKRGQDVALRCDPISGHVSLFWYQQALGQGPEFLTYFQNEAQLDKSGLPSDRFFAERPEGSVSTLKIQRTQQEDSAVYLCASSLVQVDLGSPLHFGNGTRLTVT.

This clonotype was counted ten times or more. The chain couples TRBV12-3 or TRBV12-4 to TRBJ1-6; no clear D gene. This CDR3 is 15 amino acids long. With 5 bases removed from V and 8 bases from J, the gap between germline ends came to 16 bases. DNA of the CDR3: TGTGCCAGCAGTCCCTCCTTGGCCGCGGATTCACCCCTCCACTTT. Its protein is CASSPSLAADSPLHF.

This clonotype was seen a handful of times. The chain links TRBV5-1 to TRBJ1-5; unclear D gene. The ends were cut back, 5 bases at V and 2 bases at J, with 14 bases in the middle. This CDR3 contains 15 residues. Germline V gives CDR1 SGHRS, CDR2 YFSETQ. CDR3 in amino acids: CASSKDYGGNQPQHF. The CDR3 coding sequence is TGCGCCAGCAGTAAGGACTATGGGGGCAATCAGCCCCAGCATTTT. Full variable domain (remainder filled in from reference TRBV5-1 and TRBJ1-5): KAGVTQTPRYLIKTRGQQVTLSCSPISGHRSVSWYQQTPGQGLQFLFEYFSETQRNKGNFPGRFSGRQFSNSRSEMNVSTLELGDSALYLCASSKDYGGNQPQHFGDGTRLSIL.

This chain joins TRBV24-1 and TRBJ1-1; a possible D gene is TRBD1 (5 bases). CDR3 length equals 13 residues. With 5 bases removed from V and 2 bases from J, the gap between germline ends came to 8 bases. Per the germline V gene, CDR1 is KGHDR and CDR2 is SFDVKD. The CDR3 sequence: CATSAGINTEAFF. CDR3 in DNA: TGTGCCACCAGTGCAGGGATAAACACTGAAGCTTTCTTT.

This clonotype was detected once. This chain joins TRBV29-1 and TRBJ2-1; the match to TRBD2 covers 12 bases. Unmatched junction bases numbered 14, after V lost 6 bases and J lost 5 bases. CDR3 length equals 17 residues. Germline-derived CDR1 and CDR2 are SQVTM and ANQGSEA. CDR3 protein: CSVLTAGRLAGDNEQFF. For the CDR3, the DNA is TGCAGCGTCCTTACGGCGGGAAGACTAGCGGGAGACAATGAGCAGTTCTTC.

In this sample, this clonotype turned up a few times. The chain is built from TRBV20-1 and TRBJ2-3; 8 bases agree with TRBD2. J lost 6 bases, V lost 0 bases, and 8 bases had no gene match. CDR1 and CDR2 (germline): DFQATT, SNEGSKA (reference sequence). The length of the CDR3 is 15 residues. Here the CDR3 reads CSARDVAGQTDTQYF. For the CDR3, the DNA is TGCAGTGCTAGAGATGTAGCGGGGCAGACGGATACGCAGTATTTT.

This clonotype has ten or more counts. The DNA for the CDR3 is TGCAGTGCTAGACTCCGGGACGCTCACTACGAGCAGTACTTC. This translates into CSARLRDAHYEQYF. V and J are TRBV20-1 and TRBJ2-7; D is perhaps TRBD1 or TRBD2 (5 bases each). The CDR3 extends over 14 amino acids. Germline CDR1 reads DFQATT; CDR2 reads SNEGSKA (reference sequence). Trimming removed 2 bases at V and 3 bases at J, with 14 bases between.

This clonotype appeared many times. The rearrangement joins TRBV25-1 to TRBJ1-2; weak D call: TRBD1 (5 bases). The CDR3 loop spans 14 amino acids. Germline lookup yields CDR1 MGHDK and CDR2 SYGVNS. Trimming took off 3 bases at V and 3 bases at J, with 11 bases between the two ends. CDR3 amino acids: CASSDLTAHYGYTF. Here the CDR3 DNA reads TGTGCCAGCAGTGATTTGACAGCGCACTATGGCTACACCTTC.